One and the same sample provided the 32 T cell receptor beta chains below, sequenced in a study of cytomegalovirus exposure and HLA in healthy donors (dated by TCRdb to between 2016 and 2019). The library was built by means of the immunoSEQ multiplex PCR assay. For the multiplex PCR, a mixture combining 60 forward primers for TCR Vbeta segments and 13 reverse primers for TCR Jbeta segments was used. TCRdb obtained this table from immuneACCESS and retained in-frame rearrangements with V and J assigned. These tables miss some clones; where compared with another copy, unresolved V genes account for less than half of the shortfall, and the remainder is unexplained. The sample contains about 89,000 clones, approximately 81% of them found a single time. Of the sample, about 7% is held by the ten largest clones. Specimen: PBMCs. The origin of the receptors is a man aged 35 to 55 in good health and CMV-seropositive.

This clone has a handful of counts. The CDR3 reads CASSYSAGGSYEQYF. CDR3 DNA sequence: TGTGCCAGCAGTTACTCCGCAGGGGGCTCCTACGAGCAGTACTTC. The J gene is TRBJ2-7, the V gene TRBV6-6; 7 positions agree with TRBD1. Germline-derived CDR1 and CDR2 are MNHNY and SVGAGI (reference sequence). This CDR3 is built from 15 residues. The V segment lost 0 bases and the J segment 0 bases; nucleotides outside the gene matches: 2.

This clone was observed once. The DNA for the CDR3 is TGTGCCAGCAGTGAGACGACACCCCGTCAGCATTTT. It translates to CASSETTPRQHF. The chain uses TRBV28 and TRBJ1-5; no clear D. From germline, CDR1 is MDHEN and CDR2 SYDVKM. Trimming stripped 5 bases from V and 13 bases from J, with 15 bases between. The CDR3 extends over 12 amino acids.

This chain connects TRBV2 to TRBJ2-7; the match to TRBD2 covers 10 bases. The V gene's germline CDR1 is SNHLY and CDR2 FYNNEI. This CDR3 spans 15 amino acids. V lost 6 bases to trimming and J lost 2 bases; unmatched junction nucleotides: 7. The CDR3 DNA follows: TGTGCCAGCAGGCTAACTAGCGGGGCTCCCTACGAGCAGTACTTC. Protein sequence: CASRLTSGAPYEQYF. The variable domain in full, with the rest retrieved from reference TRBV2 and TRBJ2-7, is EPEVTQTPSHQVTQMGQEVILRCVPISNHLYFYWYRQILGQKVEFLVSFYNNEISEKSEIFDDQFSVERPDGSNFTLKIRSTKLEDSAMYFCASRLTSGAPYEQYFGPGTRLTVT.

This chain connects TRBV7-9 to TRBJ2-5; D perhaps matches TRBD1 (6 bases). CDR1 is SEHNR, CDR2 FQNEAQ, per germline (reference sequence). V was clipped by 5 bases and J by 1 base, with 17 bases between them. The CDR3 consists of 16 residues. The CDR3 bases are TGTGCCAGCAGCCCCTGGACAGCCACTCTCCAAGAGACCCAGTACTTC. Protein: CASSPWTATLQETQYF.

V gene TRBV19 combines with J gene TRBJ2-5; weak D call: TRBD1 (6 bases). The CDR3 consists of 14 residues. Germline V gene lookup returns CDR1 LNHDA and CDR2 SQIVND (reference sequence). V lost 5 bases and J 2 bases, leaving 12 bases between the germline ends. CDR3 protein: CASSPGHLQETQYF. CDR3 nucleotide sequence: TGTGCCAGTAGTCCGGGACACTTACAAGAGACCCAGTACTTC.

This clone has a handful of counts. The V call is TRBV5-4, the J call TRBJ1-2, with a tentative D call TRBD1 (5 bases). This CDR3 has 16 amino acids. Trimming removed 3 bases at V and 8 bases at J, with 23 bases between. The germline V gene encodes CDR1 SGHNT and CDR2 YYREEE (reference sequence). The CDR3 bases are TGTGCCAGCAGCTATGCCCAGGGAAGAGTGGATCTCGGCTACACCTTC. It encodes CASSYAQGRVDLGYTF.

The chain employs TRBV6-5 and TRBJ1-5; D is perhaps TRBD1 (6 bases). The ends were cut back, 6 bases at V and 4 bases at J, with 10 bases in the middle. Germline CDR1 and CDR2: MNHEY and SVGAGI. This CDR3 is 13 amino acids long. The CDR3 region has the DNA TGTGCCAGCAGACGGGACAATAATCAGCCCCAGCATTTT. Translated: CASRRDNNQPQHF.

The chain recombines TRBV7-2 with TRBJ2-1; 9 nucleotides agree with TRBD2. Germline CDR1 reads SGHTA; CDR2 reads FQGNSA. V lost 5 bases and J lost 10; bases outside the gene matches: 12. The CDR3 extends over 15 amino acids. As DNA, the CDR3 is TGTGCCAGCAGCCCCATCGGACTAGCGAGCGGAGAGCAGTTCTTC. This encodes CASSPIGLASGEQFF.

The chain couples TRBV11-2 to TRBJ1-2; 9 bases map to TRBD1. The CDR3 has 17 residues. The trim removed 5 bases at V and 7 bases at J, leaving 17 bases unmatched. Germline loops: CDR1 SGHAT, CDR2 FQNNGV. CDR3 loop: CASSDTNRGRSAIGYTF. The CDR3 region has the DNA TGTGCCAGCAGCGATACCAACAGGGGGCGAAGCGCTATTGGCTACACCTTC.

V usage is TRBV5-1 and J usage is TRBJ2-5; D perhaps matches TRBD1 (6 bases). The CDR3 covers 15 residues. V was shortened by 4 bases and J by 4 bases, with 17 bases between the two germline ends. The V gene's germline CDR1 is SGHRS and CDR2 YFSETQ. The CDR3 DNA sequence: TGCGCCAGCAGCCAATTACAGGGTACGGGAGAGACCCAGTACTTC. It translates to CASSQLQGTGETQYF. Full variable domain (outside the CDR3, taken from reference TRBV5-1 and TRBJ2-5): KAGVTQTPRYLIKTRGQQVTLSCSPISGHRSVSWYQQTPGQGLQFLFEYFSETQRNKGNFPGRFSGRQFSNSRSEMNVSTLELGDSALYLCASSQLQGTGETQYFGPGTRLLVL.

The chain is built from TRBV13 and TRBJ2-3; 8 positions agree with TRBD2. The CDR3 is 16 residues long. Germline trimming cut 2 bases from V and 5 bases from J; bases unmatched to any gene: 9. The germline CDR1 and CDR2 sequences are PRHDT and FYEKMQ (reference sequence). The CDR3 is CASSLRSGGQGDTQYF. Written as DNA, the CDR3 is TGTGCCAGCAGCTTACGGAGCGGGGGCCAGGGAGATACGCAGTATTTT.

The chain uses TRBV6-5 and TRBJ1-1, with a weak D call TRBD1 (6 bases). Trimming removed 0 bases from V and 4 bases from J, with 15 bases in between. Per the germline V gene, CDR1 is MNHEY and CDR2 is SVGAGI. The CDR3 extends over 16 amino acids. The CDR3 DNA reads as TGTGCCAGCAGTTACTCGAGGAACAGGGTCGGCACTGAAGCTTTCTTT. Translation: CASSYSRNRVGTEAFF.

V is TRBV6-5 and J is TRBJ2-3, with a weak D call TRBD1 (5 bases). The CDR3 spans 15 residues. Germline V gene sequence: CDR1 MNHEY, CDR2 SVGAGI. The V end was cut by 0 bases, the J end by 6 bases, with 13 bases between. DNA for the CDR3: TGTGCCAGCAGTTACTCGAGCAGGGTAGTCGATACGCAGTATTTT. As protein: CASSYSSRVVDTQYF.

V usage is TRBV12-5 and J usage is TRBJ2-7, with a tentative D call TRBD1 (6 bases). V lost 0 bases to trimming and J lost 5 bases, with 11 bases between them. CDR1 is LGHNT and CDR2 is FRNRAP in the germline V gene. This CDR3 spans 14 amino acids. This CDR3 reads CASGLVTTGNEQYF. For the CDR3, the DNA is TGTGCTAGTGGTTTGGTAACGACAGGAAACGAGCAGTACTTC.

The genes are TRBV5-4 and TRBJ1-1, with D possibly TRBD1 on 6 matching bases. Trimming cost V 5 bases and J 4 bases, with 15 bases left between them. The CDR3 is made up of 14 amino acids. Germline V CDR1 and CDR2: SGHNT, YYREEE (reference sequence). The CDR3 loop reads CASRDITGSTEAFF. The CDR3 DNA sequence: TGTGCCAGCAGAGATATTACAGGGTCCACTGAAGCTTTCTTT. Looking up the rest from reference TRBV5-4 and TRBJ1-1 gives the full variable domain: ETGVTQSPTHLIKTRGQQVTLRCSSQSGHNTVSWYQQALGQGPQFIFQYYREEENGRGNFPPRFSGLQFPNYSSELNVNALELDDSALYLCASRDITGSTEAFFGQGTRLTVV.

This chain connects TRBV14 to TRBJ1-2, with D maybe TRBD1 (5 bases). Germline loops: CDR1 SGHDN, CDR2 FVKESK. Trimming pared 4 bases from V and 3 bases from J, leaving 9 bases between. This CDR3 spans 13 amino acids. CDR3 amino acids: CASSLQEYYGYTF. The CDR3 DNA follows: TGTGCCAGCAGCCTACAGGAGTACTATGGCTACACCTTC.

This clone was detected a few times. V gene TRBV5-4 combines with J gene TRBJ2-5; 7 bases line up with TRBD2. This CDR3 comprises 15 residues. Germline lookup yields CDR1 SGHNT and CDR2 YYREEE (reference sequence). The V segment lost 4 bases and the J segment 5 bases; nucleotides outside the gene matches: 11. The CDR3 region is CASSLETSSLETQYF. Here the CDR3 DNA reads TGTGCCAGCAGCCTCGAGACTAGCAGTTTGGAGACCCAGTACTTC. Combining the CDR3 with reference TRBV5-4 and TRBJ2-5 gives the whole variable domain ETGVTQSPTHLIKTRGQQVTLRCSSQSGHNTVSWYQQALGQGPQFIFQYYREEENGRGNFPPRFSGLQFPNYSSELNVNALELDDSALYLCASSLETSSLETQYFGPGTRLLVL.

The chain carries TRBV7-2 and TRBJ2-5; TRBD2 aligns across 14 bases. The ends lost 5 bases at V and 2 bases at J; junction bases unmatched: 7. Germline lookup yields CDR1 SGHTA and CDR2 FQGNSA. This CDR3 spans 17 amino acids. CDR3 nucleotide sequence: TGTGCCAGCAGCCCGGGGACTAGCGGGGGTAAGCAAGAGACCCAGTACTTC. It is translated as CASSPGTSGGKQETQYF.

This rearrangement joins TRBV19 to TRBJ2-2; 7 bases match TRBD2. Trimming cost V 6 bases and J 1 base; bases outside gene matches: 11. In germline, CDR1 is LNHDA, CDR2 SQIVND (reference sequence). The CDR3 is made up of 17 amino acids. The CDR3 loop reads CASSSLGPSGNTGELFF. CDR3 DNA sequence: TGTGCCAGTAGCAGTCTCGGGCCTAGCGGGAACACCGGGGAGCTGTTTTTT.

The rearrangement links TRBV21-1 to TRBJ2-2; the DNA was not compared with TRBD2, the D call given in the table. TRBV21-1 is described as a pseudogene. This CDR3 is built from 17 residues. In DNA form, the CDR3 reads TGTGCCAGCAGCAAACATGAGGGACTAGCGGACACCGGGGAGCTGTTTTTT. Its protein product is CASSKHEGLADTGELFF.

This clone came up once. The chain couples TRBV5-1 to TRBJ2-3, with TRBD2 identical over 9 bases. CDR1 and CDR2 from the germline V gene are SGHRS and YFSETQ. Trimming at V came to 0 bases and at J to 4 bases, leaving 6 bases not matched to a gene. The CDR3 has 16 residues. The CDR3 bases are TGCGCCAGCAGCTTGGAGGGTAGCGGGAGCGCAGATACGCAGTATTTT. It translates to CASSLEGSGSADTQYF. Full variable domain (outside the CDR3, taken from reference TRBV5-1 and TRBJ2-3): KAGVTQTPRYLIKTRGQQVTLSCSPISGHRSVSWYQQTPGQGLQFLFEYFSETQRNKGNFPGRFSGRQFSNSRSEMNVSTLELGDSALYLCASSLEGSGSADTQYFGPGTRLTVL.

The chain combines TRBV2 with TRBJ2-3; D is uncertain. CDR3 size: 13 residues. Per the germline V gene, CDR1 is SNHLY and CDR2 is FYNNEI. V was trimmed by 6 bases and J by 7 bases, leaving 14 bases between them. In nucleotides, the CDR3 is TGTGCCAGCAGCAGGAACAGCAGTTATACGCAGTATTTT. This codes for CASSRNSSYTQYF.

The chain uses TRBV6-6 and TRBJ2-7; D is uncertain. Per germline, CDR1 MNHNY and CDR2 SVGAGI (reference sequence). Deletions cut 0 bases from V and 4 bases from J, with 7 bases between. The CDR3 extends over 13 amino acids. In DNA form, the CDR3 reads TGTGCCAGCAGTTACTCGAATGAGTACGAGCAGTACTTC. Encoded protein: CASSYSNEYEQYF.

The gene calls are TRBV7-2 and TRBJ2-7, with 11 bases matching TRBD2. V was clipped by 5 bases and J by 5 bases; unmatched bases: 8. Germline lookup yields CDR1 SGHTA and CDR2 FQGNSA. CDR3 size: 15 residues. CDR3 DNA sequence: TGTGCCAGCAGCCCGGGGGGGACTAGCGGCAACGAGCAGTACTTC. It specifies CASSPGGTSGNEQYF.

The genes are TRBV2 and TRBJ2-3, with D possibly being TRBD1 (6 bases). Trimming took 6 bases from V and 4 from J, leaving 20 bases between them. CDR1 is SNHLY, CDR2 FYNNEI, per germline. This CDR3 has 16 amino acids. The CDR3 DNA is TGTGCCAGCAGGGGACCGGGACACATCGGTTCAGATACGCAGTATTTT. Protein sequence: CASRGPGHIGSDTQYF.

The chain links TRBV6-1 to TRBJ1-2, with 8 nucleotides matching TRBD1. Germline CDR1 and CDR2: MNHNS and SASEGT. Unmatched junction bases numbered 11, after V lost 3 bases and J lost 8 bases. The CDR3 spans 15 residues. The DNA of the CDR3 is TGTGCCAGCAGTGATACAGGGGGATTCGAGAAAGGCTACACCTTC. Protein sequence: CASSDTGGFEKGYTF.

The V call is TRBV27, the J call TRBJ1-4; 9 bases map to TRBD1. V shed 10 bases, J shed 5 bases, and the junction held 5 bases outside the gene matches. This CDR3 has 13 residues. From germline, CDR1 is MNHEY and CDR2 SMNVEV (reference sequence). The CDR3 loop is CATRGQGNEKLFF. The CDR3 bases are TGTGCCACCAGGGGACAGGGCAATGAAAAACTGTTTTTT.

V and J are TRBV6-7 and TRBJ2-7, with 10 nucleotides matching TRBD2. TRBV6-7 is assigned to the ORF class and has an uncertain function. Trimming took 0 bases from V and 1 from J; bases not matched to a gene: 15. This CDR3 has 20 residues. The CDR3 region is CASSYSNPSGRPSFSYEQYF. The CDR3 coding sequence is TGTGCCAGCAGTTACTCGAACCCTAGCGGGAGACCCTCCTTTTCCTACGAGCAGTACTTC.

The rearrangement links TRBV28 to TRBJ2-6; 7 bases align to TRBD1. The ends lost 6 bases at V and 3 bases at J; junction bases unmatched: 20. The CDR3 sequence is 20 residues long. CDR1 MDHEN and CDR2 SYDVKM come from the germline V gene. CDR3 sequence reads: CASSTPLGQVGPYGANVLTF. The DNA for the CDR3 is TGTGCCAGCAGCACGCCACTTGGACAGGTGGGGCCTTATGGGGCCAACGTCCTGACTTTC.

This chain links TRBV10-1 with TRBJ2-2; 8 nucleotides agree with TRBD1. The CDR3 length is 15 residues. The V and J ends lost 5 bases and 4 bases, in that order; junction bases with no gene match: 6. Germline-derived CDR1 and CDR2 are WNHNN and SYGVQD (reference sequence). Here the CDR3 reads CASSRTGLSTGELFF. For the CDR3, the DNA is TGCGCCAGCAGTCGGACAGGGCTTAGCACCGGGGAGCTGTTTTTT.

This chain links TRBV7-3 with TRBJ2-1; 10 bases match TRBD2. The CDR3 sequence is 14 residues long. With 1 base clipped from V and 9 bases from J, the junction kept 3 bases outside the gene matches. The germline V gene has CDR1 SGHTA and CDR2 FQGTGA. DNA of the CDR3: TGTGCCAGCAGCTTAAACCCTAGCGGGGGTGAGCAGTTCTTC. Its translation is CASSLNPSGGEQFF.

This clone was seen a single time. CDR3 coding DNA: TGTGCCAGCAGTCCAGGGGATGGCTACACCTTC. Translating gives CASSPGDGYTF. J is TRBJ1-2 and V is TRBV5-8; TRBD1 is a possible D gene (6 bases). Trimming left V 5 bases short and J 6 bases short, with 8 bases between. This CDR3 region has 11 residues. CDR1 SGHTS and CDR2 YDEGEE come from the germline V gene.